This TCR beta chain comes out of a study of molecular identifiers for immune sequencing clone quantification. The CDR3 covers 16 residues. The V gene end was trimmed by 4 bases and the J gene end by 2 bases; junction bases not matched to a gene: 5. From germline, CDR1 is LNHDA and CDR2 SQIVND (reference sequence). Ten or more counts support this clonotype. Its cognate antigen is unknown. Study-wide points: Detection of one spiked Jurkat cell's TCR RNA reportedly worked in more than 850,000 naive cells.

TCRdb passed the PCR reads through MiXCR, listing each CDR3 protein once. The table shows 45,000 to 65,000 distinct CDR3 sequences, with approximately 25% occurring only once. V usage is TRBV19 and J usage is TRBJ2-3, with 11 bases fitting TRBD2. Sequenced sample: naive CD8+ T cells from blood, with Jurkat cell RNA spiked in. Subset meaning: FACS-sorted CD8+CD4-CCR7+CD45RA+ naive T cells. The TCR was taken from a human donor in good health. Some libraries in this study had Jurkat cell RNA spiked in. The CDR3 protein is CASSTRTSGSTDTQYF. CDR3 nucleotide sequence: TGTGCCAGTAGTACTAGGACTAGCGGGTCCACAGATACGCAGTATTTT.